This T cell receptor beta chain derives from a study of CD8 T cells in ankylosing spondylitis. Study results and limitations: Some motif variants had been reported before (in reactive arthritis synovial fluid and blood). One TCR beta motif, made up of about 8 highly homologous variants, appeared characteristic of ankylosing spondylitis blood. Disease-linked clones displayed a CD8+ phenotype and appeared relatively rarely in peripheral blood.

Ten or more counts support this clonotype. Its antigen remains unidentified. TCRdb processed the 5' RACE reads anew with MiXCR; each CDR3 protein has one entry. The sample lists more than 400,000 distinct CDR3 sequences, approximately 5.3% occurring once. Germline lookup yields CDR1 SGDLS and CDR2 YYNGEE. The CDR3 has 11 amino acids. Trimming removed 3 bases at V and 6 bases at J, with 5 bases between. The origin of this receptor is a male donor with ankylosing spondylitis. Sequenced material: blood, either unsorted or a sorted T cell fraction (not recorded which). V is TRBV9 and J is TRBJ2-3, with D unresolved. The CDR3 loop is CASSAYDTQYF. The CDR3 DNA reads as TGTGCCAGCAGCGCATACGATACGCAGTATTTT.